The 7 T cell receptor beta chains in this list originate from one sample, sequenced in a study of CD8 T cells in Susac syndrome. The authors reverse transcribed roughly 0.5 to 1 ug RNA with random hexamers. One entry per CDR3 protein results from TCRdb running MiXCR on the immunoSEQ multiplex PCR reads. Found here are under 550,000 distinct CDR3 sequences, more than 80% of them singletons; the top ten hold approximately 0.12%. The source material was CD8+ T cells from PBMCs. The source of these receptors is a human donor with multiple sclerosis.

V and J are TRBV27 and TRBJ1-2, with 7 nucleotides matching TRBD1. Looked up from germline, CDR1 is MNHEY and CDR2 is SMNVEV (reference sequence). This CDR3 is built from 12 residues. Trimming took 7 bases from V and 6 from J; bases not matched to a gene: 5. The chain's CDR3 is CASTSGGNGYTF. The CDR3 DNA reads TGTGCCAGCACTTCAGGGGGGAATGGCTACACCTTC.

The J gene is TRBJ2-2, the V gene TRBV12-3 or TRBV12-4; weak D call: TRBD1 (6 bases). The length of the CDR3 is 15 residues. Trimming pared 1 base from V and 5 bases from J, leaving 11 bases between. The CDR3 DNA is TGTGCCAGCAGTTTAGGAGGACAGCGGACCGGGGAGCTGTTTTTT. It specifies CASSLGGQRTGELFF.

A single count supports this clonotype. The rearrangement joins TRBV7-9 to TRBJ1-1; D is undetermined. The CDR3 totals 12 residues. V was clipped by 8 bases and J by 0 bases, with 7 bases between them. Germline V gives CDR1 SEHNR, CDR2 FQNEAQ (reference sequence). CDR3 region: CASFRLNTEAFF. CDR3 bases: TGTGCCAGCTTCCGGCTGAACACTGAAGCTTTCTTT. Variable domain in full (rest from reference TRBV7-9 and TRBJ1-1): DTGVSQNPRHKITKRGQNVTFRCDPISEHNRLYWYRQTLGQGPEFLTYFQNEAQLEKSRLLSDRFSAERPKGSFSTLEIQRTEQGDSAMYLCASFRLNTEAFFGQGTRLTVV.

CDR3 loop: CASSDIGEKYF. The CDR3 DNA follows: TGTGCCAGCAGTGACATCGGGGAAAAGTACTTC. The chain carries TRBV2 and TRBJ2-7, with D maybe TRBD2 (5 bases). Germline V lookup: CDR1 SNHLY, CDR2 FYNNEI. CDR3 length equals 11 residues. Trimming pared 3 bases from V and 11 bases from J, leaving 11 bases between. Full variable domain (outside the CDR3, taken from reference TRBV2 and TRBJ2-7): EPEVTQTPSHQVTQMGQEVILRCVPISNHLYFYWYRQILGQKVEFLVSFYNNEISEKSEIFDDQFSVERPDGSNFTLKIRSTKLEDSAMYFCASSDIGEKYFGPGTRLTVT.

CDR3 in amino acids: CASSQFFTETYEQYF. CDR3 nucleotides: TGCGCCAGCAGCCAATTTTTTACAGAGACCTACGAGCAGTACTTC. The chain links TRBV4-1 to TRBJ2-7; no clear D. Germline loops: CDR1 MGHRA, CDR2 YSYEKL. The CDR3 spans 15 residues. The germline V and J ends were trimmed by 2 bases and 2 bases, with 13 bases remaining between them.

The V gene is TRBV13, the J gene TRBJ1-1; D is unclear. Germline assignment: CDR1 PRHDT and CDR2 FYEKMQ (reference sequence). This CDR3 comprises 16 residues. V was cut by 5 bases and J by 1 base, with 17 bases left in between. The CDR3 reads CASSLLGEGKNTEAFF. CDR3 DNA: TGTGCCAGCAGCCTACTCGGGGAGGGAAAGAACACTGAAGCTTTCTTT.

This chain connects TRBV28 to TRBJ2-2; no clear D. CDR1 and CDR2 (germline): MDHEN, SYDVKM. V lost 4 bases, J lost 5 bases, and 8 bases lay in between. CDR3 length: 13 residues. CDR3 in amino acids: CASSSTRTGELFF. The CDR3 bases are TGTGCCAGCAGTTCCACCCGGACCGGGGAGCTGTTTTTT.